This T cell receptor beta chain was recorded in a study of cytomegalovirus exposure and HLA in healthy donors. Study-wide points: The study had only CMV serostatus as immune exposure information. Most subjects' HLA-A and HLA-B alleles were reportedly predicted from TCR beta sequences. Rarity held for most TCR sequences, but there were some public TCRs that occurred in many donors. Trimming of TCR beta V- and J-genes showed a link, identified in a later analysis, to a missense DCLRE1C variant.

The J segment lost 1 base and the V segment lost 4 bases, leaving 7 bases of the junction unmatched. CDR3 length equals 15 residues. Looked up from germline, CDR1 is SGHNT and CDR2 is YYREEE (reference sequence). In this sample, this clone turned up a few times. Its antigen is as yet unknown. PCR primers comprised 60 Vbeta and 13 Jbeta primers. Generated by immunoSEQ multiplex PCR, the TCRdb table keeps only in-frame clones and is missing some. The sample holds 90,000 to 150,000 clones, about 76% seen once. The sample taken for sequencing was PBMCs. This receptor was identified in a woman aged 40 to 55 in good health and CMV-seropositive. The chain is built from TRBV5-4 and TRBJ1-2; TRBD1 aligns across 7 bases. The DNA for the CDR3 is TGTGCCAGCAGCAGAGCAGGGGGTATTAACTATGGCTACACCTTC. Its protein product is CASSRAGGINYGYTF.